These 32 T cell receptor beta chains were all obtained from the same sample, sequenced in a study of beta chain features in type 1 diabetes. Expressed TCRB transcripts were sequenced after all isolated RNA was converted to cDNA. TCRdb's copy holds only in-frame clones and misses some; the assay was immunoSEQ multiplex PCR. Altogether hundreds of thousands of clones are present, 10% to 15% being singletons, with the ten largest covering more than 0.015%. Material for sequencing was naive CD4+ T cells from blood. These receptors were obtained from a man between 18 and 29 years old in good health.

The chain is built from TRBV28 and TRBJ2-3; D is possibly TRBD1 (6 bases). Between the trimmed V and J ends, which lost 10 bases and 3 bases, there was a span of 14 bases. Germline V gene data show CDR1 as MDHEN and CDR2 as SYDVKM. CDR3 length: 13 residues. CDR3 nucleotides: TGTGCCATCAACAGGGTTCGGACAGATACGCAGTATTTT. Translated, it gives CAINRVRTDTQYF.

This clone was found a few times. The chain links TRBV4-2 to TRBJ2-3, with 10 bases identical to TRBD2. Germline CDR1 LGHNA, CDR2 YNFKEQ. Losses at the gene ends were 1 base for V and 4 bases for J; bases not matched to a gene: 2. This CDR3 is 15 amino acids long. The CDR3 DNA sequence: TGTGCCAGCAGCCAAGCTAGCGGGAGCGCAGATACGCAGTATTTT. Translated: CASSQASGSADTQYF.

Only a few counts were recorded for this clone. This chain connects TRBV28 to TRBJ2-6, with TRBD2 matching over 7 bases. Germline assignment: CDR1 MDHEN and CDR2 SYDVKM. The CDR3 has 15 amino acids. The V gene end was trimmed by 6 bases and the J gene end by 2 bases; junction bases not matched to a gene: 4. The CDR3 protein is CASSRGGTGANVLTF. In DNA form, the CDR3 reads TGTGCCAGCAGCCGCGGGGGTACTGGGGCCAACGTCCTGACTTTC. Variable domain in full (rest from reference TRBV28 and TRBJ2-6): DVKVTQSSRYLVKRTGEKVFLECVQDMDHENMFWYRQDPGLGLRLIYFSYDVKMKEKGDIPEGYSVSREKKERFSLILESASTNQTSMYLCASSRGGTGANVLTFGAGSRLTVL.

This clone has just a few counts. This chain connects TRBV28 to TRBJ1-1, with a weak D call TRBD1 (6 bases). Trimming shortened V by 5 bases and J by 4 bases, and 20 bases separated the two germline ends. CDR1 is MDHEN and CDR2 is SYDVKM in the germline V gene. The CDR3 is 16 amino acids. This chain's CDR3 is CASSQRGWGGPTEAFF. DNA of the CDR3: TGTGCCAGCAGTCAGCGCGGGTGGGGGGGCCCCACTGAAGCTTTCTTT.

The table lists this clone with a few counts. The chain carries TRBV28 and TRBJ2-7; 9 bases fit TRBD2. V was pared by 0 bases and J by 2 bases, with 2 bases of the junction left unmatched. This CDR3 region has 15 residues. Germline V CDR1 and CDR2: MDHEN, SYDVKM. The CDR3 loop reads CASSLWASGTYEQYF. Written as DNA, the CDR3 is TGTGCCAGCAGTTTATGGGCTAGCGGGACCTACGAGCAGTACTTC.

This clone was observed a few times. The rearrangement joins TRBV28 to TRBJ2-7; D might be TRBD1 (5 bases). The germline CDR1 and CDR2 sequences are MDHEN and SYDVKM. The length of the CDR3 is 15 residues. Trimming left V 5 bases short and J 6 bases short, with 20 bases between. CDR3 sequence reads: CASSTRVAGNLEQYF. DNA of the CDR3: TGTGCCAGCAGTACCCGCGTGGCAGGGAACCTCGAGCAGTACTTC.

The chain recombines TRBV28 with TRBJ2-5; D not certain. V lost 8 bases and J lost 5, with 9 bases in between. Germline V gene data show CDR1 as MDHEN and CDR2 as SYDVKM. The CDR3 runs 11 residues. The CDR3 sequence is CASGPVETQYF. CDR3 bases: TGTGCCAGCGGGCCCGTGGAGACCCAGTACTTC.

The rearrangement uses TRBV28 and TRBJ2-4, with a possible D match to TRBD1 (6 bases). The germline V and J ends were trimmed by 6 bases and 6 bases, with 24 bases remaining between them. Germline V CDR1 and CDR2: MDHEN, SYDVKM. The CDR3 length is 17 residues. The CDR3 spells CASRPSGRGGMANIQYF. The CDR3 nucleotides read TGTGCCAGCAGGCCCTCGGGCCGAGGGGGTATGGCAAACATTCAGTACTTC.

This clone was counted a few times. The chain couples TRBV5-1 to TRBJ2-4; 7 bases fit TRBD2. Trimming at V came to 3 bases and at J to 0 bases, leaving 6 bases not matched to a gene. The CDR3 is made up of 16 amino acids. The germline V gene has CDR1 SGHRS and CDR2 YFSETQ. CDR3 amino acids: CASSSPTSQAKNIQYF. CDR3 nucleotide sequence: TGCGCCAGCAGCTCCCCGACTAGCCAAGCCAAAAACATTCAGTACTTC.

The chain carries TRBV30 and TRBJ2-3; the match to TRBD2 covers 12 bases. CDR1 and CDR2 from the germline V gene are GTSNPN and SVGIG (reference sequence). The CDR3 consists of 18 residues. The trim removed 1 base at V and 0 bases at J, leaving 8 bases unmatched. The CDR3 loop reads CAWSGLAGAQSSTDTQYF. Here the CDR3 DNA reads TGTGCCTGGAGTGGACTAGCGGGGGCGCAATCTAGCACAGATACGCAGTATTTT.

This clone occurred a few times. This chain links TRBV25-1 with TRBJ2-1; 13 nucleotides match TRBD2. Germline loops: CDR1 MGHDK, CDR2 SYGVNS. The CDR3 extends over 15 amino acids. Trimming removed 6 bases from V and 13 bases from J; junction bases left unmatched: 12. The CDR3 sequence: CASRDSRTSGSQQFF. CDR3 coding DNA: TGTGCCAGCAGGGACAGTAGGACTAGCGGGAGTCAACAGTTCTTC.

This clone has a handful of counts. This rearrangement joins TRBV27 to TRBJ1-1; D remains unclear. V was clipped by 5 bases and J by 4 bases, with 17 bases between them. Germline V gene data show CDR1 as MNHEY and CDR2 as SMNVEV (reference sequence). This CDR3 spans 15 amino acids. CDR3 coding DNA: TGTGCCAGCAGTCCCAGCCTCCGGGTGGGCACTGAAGCTTTCTTT. Protein product: CASSPSLRVGTEAFF.

This clone has more than one count but fewer than ten. The rearrangement links TRBV19 to TRBJ2-2; 9 bases agree with TRBD1. V was clipped by 9 bases and J by 2 bases; unmatched bases: 4. The germline CDR1 and CDR2 sequences are LNHDA and SQIVND (reference sequence). The CDR3 is made up of 14 amino acids. The CDR3 protein is CASRDRVNTGELFF. The CDR3 nucleotides are TGTGCCAGCCGGGACAGGGTAAACACCGGGGAGCTGTTTTTT.

This clone was counted only a few times. The V gene is TRBV7-3, the J gene TRBJ2-1, with 13 nucleotides matching TRBD2. The CDR3 extends over 19 amino acids. The V segment lost 5 bases and the J segment 1 base; nucleotides outside the gene matches: 11. The V gene's germline CDR1 is SGHTA and CDR2 FQGTGA. Written as DNA, the CDR3 is TGTGCCAGCAGCCCTCGAGGGACTAGCGGGGATAGGTCCTACAATGAGCAGTTCTTC. Amino acids: CASSPRGTSGDRSYNEQFF.

This clone occurred a few times. This rearrangement joins TRBV15 to TRBJ1-5, with D tentatively TRBD1 (6 bases). Trimming shortened V by 0 bases and J by 4 bases, and 10 bases separated the two germline ends. CDR3 length: 15 residues. The germline V gene encodes CDR1 LNHNV and CDR2 YYDKDF (reference sequence). The CDR3 sequence is CATSRDFQGNQPQHF. DNA of the CDR3: TGTGCCACCAGCAGAGACTTTCAGGGGAATCAGCCCCAGCATTTT.

In its sample, this clone was seen once. The chain has TRBV5-6 and TRBJ2-5; D might be TRBD2 (6 bases). There are 15 residues in the CDR3. The germline V gene encodes CDR1 SGHDT and CDR2 YYEEEE. With 5 bases removed from V and 0 bases from J, the gap between germline ends came to 14 bases. As DNA, the CDR3 is TGTGCCAGCAGGGAGGGATTCCCTTACCAAGAGACCCAGTACTTC. Its protein is CASREGFPYQETQYF. The whole variable domain, remainder taken from reference TRBV5-6 and TRBJ2-5, is DAGVTQSPTHLIKTRGQQVTLRCSPKSGHDTVSWYQQALGQGPQFIFQYYEEEERQRGNFPDRFSGHQFPNYSSELNVNALLLGDSALYLCASREGFPYQETQYFGPGTRLLVL.

This clone has a handful of counts. The chain employs TRBV30 and TRBJ2-7, with 7 bases matching TRBD2. The germline V gene encodes CDR1 GTSNPN and CDR2 SVGIG (reference sequence). The ends lost 3 bases at V and 7 bases at J; junction bases unmatched: 9. CDR3 length: 13 amino acids. The CDR3 spells CAWRGNGEGEQYF. DNA for the CDR3: TGTGCCTGGAGGGGGAATGGGGAGGGAGAGCAGTACTTC.

This clone showed up just a few times. The rearrangement joins TRBV7-8 to TRBJ2-3; TRBD2 aligns across 14 bases. The CDR3 is 18 residues long. The trim removed 0 bases at V and 5 bases at J, leaving 7 bases unmatched. Germline CDR1 reads SGHVS; CDR2 reads FQNEAQ. The CDR3 DNA reads as TGTGCCAGCAGCTTAGCACGGACTAGCGGGGGGCCTCAAGATACGCAGTATTTT. It translates to CASSLARTSGGPQDTQYF.

Note on this clone: Other DNA variants within this sample encode the same CDR3. The V and J genes are TRBV7-2 and TRBJ2-1, with 9 bases fitting TRBD1. The CDR3 sequence is 15 residues long. The J segment lost 4 bases and the V segment lost 1 base, leaving 2 bases of the junction unmatched. CDR1 is SGHTA, CDR2 FQGNSA, per germline. The CDR3 protein is CASSLGGTGYNEQFF. The CDR3, as DNA: TGTGCCAGCAGCTTAGGAGGGACAGGGTACAATGAGCAGTTCTTC.

The V call is TRBV19, the J call TRBJ1-2; 8 nucleotides line up with TRBD1. V shed 4 bases and J 5 bases; nucleotides not matched to a gene: 6. Germline V gene lookup returns CDR1 LNHDA and CDR2 SQIVND (reference sequence). This CDR3 comprises 14 residues. CDR3 in amino acids: CASSTPGQDYGYTF. Here the CDR3 DNA reads TGTGCCAGTAGTACTCCGGGACAGGATTATGGCTACACCTTC.

The chain has TRBV7-3 and TRBJ2-3; D perhaps matches TRBD2 (5 bases). The CDR3 runs 14 residues. Trimming cost V 5 bases and J 4 bases, with 13 bases left between them. Germline CDR1 SGHTA, CDR2 FQGTGA. The CDR3 loop is CASSPGVRPDTQYF. In DNA form, the CDR3 reads TGTGCCAGCAGCCCCGGGGTCAGGCCAGATACGCAGTATTTT. The whole variable domain, filled in from reference TRBV7-3 and TRBJ2-3, reads GAGVSQTPSNKVTEKGKYVELRCDPISGHTALYWYRQSLGQGPEFLIYFQGTGAADDSGLPNDRFFAVRPEGSVSTLKIQRTERGDSAVYLCASSPGVRPDTQYFGPGTRLTVL.

The count of this clone is one. Other nucleotide sequences from this sample produce the same CDR3. The V call is TRBV18, the J call TRBJ2-7, with 8 positions matching TRBD1. The trim removed 0 bases at V and 2 bases at J, leaving 0 bases unmatched. Germline CDR1 is KGHSH and CDR2 is LQKENI. The CDR3 extends over 14 amino acids. As DNA, the CDR3 is TGTGCCAGCTCACCACCGGGACAGGCCTACGAGCAGTACTTC. It specifies CASSPPGQAYEQYF.

V and J are TRBV5-4 and TRBJ2-4; maybe TRBD2 (6 bases). The CDR3 runs 16 residues. Trimming stripped 3 bases from V and 0 bases from J, with 13 bases between. Germline V lookup: CDR1 SGHNT, CDR2 YYREEE (reference sequence). The CDR3: CASSSHSAGAKNIQYF. The CDR3 bases are TGTGCCAGCAGCTCCCACTCAGCGGGAGCCAAAAACATTCAGTACTTC.

This clone was seen a handful of times. Written as DNA, the CDR3 is TGTGCCAGTAGGACTCGGGGTGGACAGGATCTCGAGCAGTACTTC. It translates to CASRTRGGQDLEQYF. The chain joins TRBV19 to TRBJ2-7, with 7 bases identical to TRBD1. With 6 bases clipped from V and 6 bases from J, the junction kept 14 bases outside the gene matches. Looked up from germline, CDR1 is LNHDA and CDR2 is SQIVND (reference sequence). The CDR3 consists of 15 residues.

The V and J genes are TRBV21-1 and TRBJ1-2. TRBV21-1 is given as a pseudogene. The CDR3 extends over 13 amino acids. This CDR3 reads CASSKEGLYGYTF. CDR3 in DNA: TGTGCCAGCAGCAAAGAGGGACTCTATGGCTACACCTTC.

The chain couples TRBV7-2 to TRBJ2-3, with D uncertain. V was shortened by 5 bases and J by 2 bases, with 11 bases between the two germline ends. This CDR3 region has 14 residues. Looked up from germline, CDR1 is SGHTA and CDR2 is FQGNSA. CDR3 sequence (DNA): TGTGCCAGCAGCCCCGCCGGGTCCACAGATACGCAGTATTTT. It is translated as CASSPAGSTDTQYF.

This rearrangement joins TRBV5-1 to TRBJ2-6; D uncertain. The CDR3 contains 18 residues. Germline V gives CDR1 SGHRS, CDR2 YFSETQ. Trimming removed 2 bases at V and 0 bases at J, with 15 bases between. In DNA form, the CDR3 reads TGCGCCAGCAGCTTACCCGTGTTGGTTAGCTCTGGGGCCAACGTCCTGACTTTC. The encoded protein is CASSLPVLVSSGANVLTF. The entire variable domain, with the rest obtained from reference TRBV5-1 and TRBJ2-6, is as follows: KAGVTQTPRYLIKTRGQQVTLSCSPISGHRSVSWYQQTPGQGLQFLFEYFSETQRNKGNFPGRFSGRQFSNSRSEMNVSTLELGDSALYLCASSLPVLVSSGANVLTFGAGSRLTVL.

This sequence joins TRBV29-1 and TRBJ2-5, with 8 bases identical to TRBD1. The CDR3 contains 13 residues. Germline V gives CDR1 SQVTM, CDR2 ANQGSEA. The trim removed 6 bases at V and 2 bases at J, leaving 5 bases unmatched. CDR3 sequence reads: CSVHRTGQETQYF. The CDR3 coding sequence is TGCAGCGTCCACCGGACAGGGCAAGAGACCCAGTACTTC.

This clone was picked up a small number of times. The V gene is TRBV7-8, the J gene TRBJ2-1, with 11 bases aligning to TRBD2. CDR3 length: 15 residues. Per germline, CDR1 SGHVS and CDR2 FQNEAQ. With V trimmed by 4 bases and J by 4 bases, 3 bases remained unmatched. The CDR3 loop is CASSSRTSGYNEQFF. The CDR3, as DNA: TGTGCCAGCAGCTCGAGGACTAGCGGGTACAATGAGCAGTTCTTC.

The chain carries TRBV2 and TRBJ1-2; 10 nucleotides align to TRBD1. Per the germline V gene, CDR1 is SNHLY and CDR2 is FYNNEI. CDR3 length equals 15 residues. V shed 6 bases and J 1 base; nucleotides not matched to a gene: 5. CDR3 sequence: CASSGQGDRNYGYTF. The CDR3, as DNA: TGTGCCAGCAGCGGACAGGGGGACCGTAACTATGGCTACACCTTC.

V is TRBV5-4 and J is TRBJ1-5; D is possibly TRBD1 (5 bases). The CDR3 is 14 amino acids. Per germline, CDR1 SGHNT and CDR2 YYREEE (reference sequence). V gave up 4 bases and J gave up 5 bases, with 13 bases separating them. This CDR3 reads CASSPEGLHQPQHF. CDR3 bases: TGTGCCAGCAGCCCAGAGGGACTCCATCAGCCCCAGCATTTT. The variable domain in full, with the rest retrieved from reference TRBV5-4 and TRBJ1-5, is ETGVTQSPTHLIKTRGQQVTLRCSSQSGHNTVSWYQQALGQGPQFIFQYYREEENGRGNFPPRFSGLQFPNYSSELNVNALELDDSALYLCASSPEGLHQPQHFGDGTRLSIL.

The chain combines TRBV28 with TRBJ2-3; 8 positions match TRBD2. Germline CDR1 reads MDHEN; CDR2 reads SYDVKM. This CDR3 has 13 residues. Germline trimming cut 7 bases from V and 6 bases from J; bases unmatched to any gene: 6. The CDR3: CASTRAGADTQYF. The CDR3 nucleotides read TGTGCCAGCACTCGAGCGGGAGCGGATACGCAGTATTTT.